This T cell receptor (beta chain) is from a study of blood T cell repertoires in COVID-19. V was shortened by 5 bases and J by 3 bases, with 18 bases between the two germline ends. Germline V CDR1 and CDR2: SGHRS, YFSETQ. This CDR3 comprises 15 residues. Here immunoSEQ multiplex PCR was the method, and the copy in TCRdb shows in-frame clones only, minus some. The table shows more than 55,000 clones, with approximately 90% occurring only once. The chain has TRBV5-1 and TRBJ2-7; perhaps TRBD2 as D (5 bases). This TCR was recovered from a woman aged 55-70 years with COVID-19, enrolled during active disease. The sequencing input was peripheral blood. The CDR3 sequence: CASSYAFLALYEQYF. In DNA form, the CDR3 reads TGCGCCAGCAGTTATGCGTTCCTAGCACTCTACGAGCAGTACTTC.